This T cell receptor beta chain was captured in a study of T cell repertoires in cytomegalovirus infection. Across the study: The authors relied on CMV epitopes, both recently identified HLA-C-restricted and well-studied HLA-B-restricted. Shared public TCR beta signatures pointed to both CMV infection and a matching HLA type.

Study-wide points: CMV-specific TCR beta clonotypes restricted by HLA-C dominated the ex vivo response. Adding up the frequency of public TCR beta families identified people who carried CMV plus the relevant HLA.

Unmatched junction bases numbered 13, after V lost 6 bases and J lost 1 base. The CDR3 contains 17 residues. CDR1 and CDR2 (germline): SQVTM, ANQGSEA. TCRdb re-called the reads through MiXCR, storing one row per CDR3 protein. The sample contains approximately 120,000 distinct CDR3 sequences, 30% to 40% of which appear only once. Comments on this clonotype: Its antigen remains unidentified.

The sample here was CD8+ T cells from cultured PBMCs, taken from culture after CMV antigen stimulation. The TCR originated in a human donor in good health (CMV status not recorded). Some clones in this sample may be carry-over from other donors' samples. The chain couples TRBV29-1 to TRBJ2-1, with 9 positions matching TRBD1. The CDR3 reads CSVPGTGRAYSYNEQFF. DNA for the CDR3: TGCAGCGTCCCCGGGACAGGGAGGGCGTATTCCTACAATGAGCAGTTCTTC.